These T cell receptor beta chains were read from a single sample in a study of cytomegalovirus exposure and HLA in healthy donors. Clones were read by immunoSEQ multiplex PCR, and TCRdb kept only the in-frame ones, dropping some. This sample has about 140,000 clones, with roughly 72% found just once. Sequenced input: PBMCs. The receptors were gathered from a man in his forties in good health and CMV-seronegative. CDR3s include the opening cysteine and the closing phenylalanine or tryptophan. The D gene is left open where the match is weak. The size field is filled for only some rows; it gives once, few, many or a size class.

j_call d_call clone_size v_call cdr3_aa cdr3_nt
TRBJ2-5 TRBD2 NA TRBV7-3 CASSLDGRRQTQYF TGTGCCAGCAGCTTAGACGGGAGGAGACAGACCCAGTACTTC
TRBJ2-5 NA NA TRBV29-1 CSVEGSDFREQYF TGCAGCGTTGAAGGGTCGGACTTTCGGGAGCAGTACTTC
TRBJ1-2 TRBD1 NA TRBV28 CASSPGTGHLADYGYTF TGTGCCAGCAGCCCCGGGACAGGGCACCTGGCGGACTATGGCTACACCTTC
TRBJ2-7 TRBD2 NA TRBV7-3 CASSSPHRRGSYEQYF TGTGCCAGCAGCTCCCCTCACCGGCGGGGGAGCTACGAGCAGTACTTC
TRBJ2-1 TRBD2 NA TRBV6-1 CASSASSGGYNEQFF TGTGCCAGCAGTGCGTCTAGCGGGGGGTACAATGAGCAGTTCTTC
TRBJ2-3 NA NA TRBV5-4 CASSAQVDTQYF TGTGCCAGCAGCGCTCAGGTAGATACGCAGTATTTT
TRBJ1-2 TRBD1 NA TRBV28 CASSYRGFYYGYTF TGTGCCAGCAGCTACAGGGGATTTTACTATGGCTACACCTTC
TRBJ2-2 NA NA TRBV7-6 CASVDIWAGTGELFF TGTGCCAGCGTCGACATCTGGGCGGGCACCGGGGAGCTGTTTTTT
TRBJ2-7 TRBD2 NA TRBV7-4 CASSLAPGTSGAYEQYF TGTGCCAGCAGCTTAGCTCCCGGGACTAGCGGGGCCTACGAGCAGTACTTC
TRBJ2-7 TRBD1 few TRBV5-6 CASSRDRSYEQYF TGTGCCAGCAGCCGGGACAGATCCTACGAGCAGTACTTC
TRBJ2-4 NA NA TRBV5-4 CASSSIPGENIQYF TGTGCCAGCAGCTCAATCCCGGGAGAAAACATTCAGTACTTC
TRBJ1-4 TRBD1 NA TRBV4-3 CASSQDPRGLEKLFF TGCGCCAGCAGCCAAGATCCCAGGGGGCTTGAAAAACTGTTTTTT
TRBJ2-7 NA NA TRBV4-3 CASSPGQFSYEQYF TGCGCCAGCAGCCCCGGACAGTTTTCCTACGAGCAGTACTTC
TRBJ1-2 NA NA TRBV19 CASSTGAQTGYTF TGTGCCAGTAGTACAGGGGCGCAGACTGGCTACACCTTC
TRBJ2-7 NA NA TRBV4-3 CASSRDRSYEQYF TGCGCCAGCAGCCGCGACAGATCCTACGAGCAGTACTTC
TRBJ2-2 TRBD2 NA TRBV5-1 CASSLAGTSGTGELFF TGCGCCAGCAGCTTGGCCGGGACTAGCGGGACTGGGGAGCTGTTTTTT
TRBJ2-4 NA NA TRBV27 CASSFSAKNIQYF TGTGCCAGCAGTTTCTCAGCCAAAAACATTCAGTACTTC
TRBJ2-1 NA NA TRBV6-5 CASSYSAGAEQFF TGTGCCAGCAGTTACTCGGCAGGGGCCGAGCAGTTCTTC
TRBJ2-1 NA NA TRBV7-2 CASSPGRPGPNEQFF TGTGCCAGCAGCCCTGGGCGGCCAGGGCCCAATGAGCAGTTCTTC
TRBJ1-1 NA NA TRBV29-1 CSVRQGGNTEAFF TGCAGCGTTCGGCAAGGGGGAAACACTGAAGCTTTCTTT
TRBJ1-2 NA NA TRBV30 CAWSANRLYGYPF TGTGCCTGGAGTGCAAACAGGCTGTATGGCTACCCCTTC
TRBJ2-7 NA NA TRBV9 CASSVARSTEQYF TGTGCCAGCAGCGTAGCCAGGTCCACCGAGCAGTACTTC
TRBJ2-7 NA NA TRBV9 CASSANTATGIYEQYF TGTGCCAGCAGCGCCAATACGGCCACAGGCATCTACGAGCAGTACTTC
TRBJ1-1 NA NA TRBV5-4 CASSLYGGSTEAFF TGTGCCAGCAGCTTGTACGGGGGGAGCACTGAAGCTTTCTTT
TRBJ2-1 NA NA TRBV5-8 CASSLLRLQGYNEQFF TGTGCCAGCAGCTTGCTGAGGCTACAGGGTTACAATGAGCAGTTCTTC
TRBJ2-1 NA once TRBV5-1 CASSPGPATDEQFF TGCGCCAGCAGCCCCGGCCCAGCGACTGATGAGCAGTTCTTC
TRBJ1-4 TRBD1 once TRBV5-8 CASSLGGQGSEKLFF TGTGCCAGCAGCTTGGGGGGACAGGGATCCGAAAAACTGTTTTTT
TRBJ2-2 TRBD2 NA TRBV9 CASSLAGATGELFF TGTGCCAGCAGTCTAGCGGGAGCCACCGGGGAGCTGTTTTTT
TRBJ2-1 TRBD2 NA TRBV2 CASSVTSGGAISDEQFF TGTGCCAGCAGTGTAACGAGCGGGGGGGCCATCAGCGATGAGCAGTTCTTC
TRBJ1-2 TRBD1 NA TRBV27 CASSMTGLAGYTF TGTGCCAGCAGTATGACAGGGTTGGCGGGCTACACCTTC
TRBJ2-7 NA NA TRBV6-5 CASRQPLGAGEQYF TGTGCCAGCAGACAGCCATTAGGGGCAGGCGAGCAGTACTTC
TRBJ2-1 NA NA TRBV19 CASSPGTNSYNEQFF TGTGCCAGTAGTCCCGGGACAAACTCCTACAATGAGCAGTTCTTC